This T cell receptor (beta chain) stems from a study of PD-L1 blockade in urothelial cancer (dated by TCRdb to the late 2010s). Concerning the study at large: All patients started therapy in about 2014 and received atezolizumab 1,200 mg intravenously every 3 weeks. Pretreatment blood TCR-seq was available for 27 to 30 patients, at least one posttreatment blood collection was obtained for some 25 patients, and tumor TCR-seq was available for some 25 patients. Patients had an ECOG performance status of 0 or 1 and had received between 0 and 3 prior chemotherapy regimens. Blood samples yielded a median of about 150,000 T cells and approximately 83,000 unique TCRs, with median clonality roughly 0.085. About nine tenths of the roughly 30 patients were males with bladder-origin urothelial cancer, and 18 of 29 reported a prior smoking history. The study was an exploratory multi-omic analysis of somatic, immune and clinical correlates of response to PD-L1 blockade with atezolizumab in urothelial cancer. Blood samples were analyzed 3 weeks after the start of treatment (second dose) and 6 weeks after the start of treatment. Durable clinical benefit was achieved by nine patients and was not achieved by 20 patients. TCR sequencing covered pretreatment tumor samples and matched, serially collected peripheral blood taken before and after atezolizumab treatment. In the same patients, pretreatment tumors underwent whole exome sequencing and RNA sequencing in addition to TCR sequencing. Durable clinical benefit was defined as progression-free survival longer than 6 months, and TCR features were also tested against progression-free and overall survival.

Synthetic TCR analog templates were spiked into each PCR to estimate absolute template abundance from read counts. The immunoSEQ assay used bias-controlled V and J gene primers to amplify TCRbeta CDR3 regions from genomic DNA. Sequencing of rearranged TCRbeta segments was done at approximately 20X coverage. The study's processing was this. Sequencing errors were corrected by clustering, and CDR3s were annotated against IMGT so that V, D and J genes could be assigned. Downstream analyses used only productive TCRbeta rearrangements and left out out-of-frame or stop-codon sequences. To compute clonality, Shannon entropy was normalized by the log of the number of unique productive sequences and then subtracted from one. Fisher's exact test with Benjamini-Hochberg correction, at a threshold of adjusted p below 0.01, was used to find clones that differed between time points or between blood and tumor. Drawn from immuneACCESS, this table holds only the in-frame rearrangements with V and J called that TCRdb kept. Clones are partly lost; checked studies trace under half to an unresolved V gene and leave the rest unexplained. The V and J calls and the clone size are those of that table, but D and trimming were determined from the DNA. For this sample there are tens of thousands of clones; approximately 86% appear just once. The ten top clones hold approximately 2% of the sample.

The germline V gene encodes CDR1 GTSNPN and CDR2 SVGIG (reference sequence). V lost 1 base and J lost 3 bases; the stretch between them is 10 bases long. The cysteine opens and the phenylalanine closes a CDR3 of 13 amino acids. Only the CDR3 part of the read is kept: 39 bases, read in frame from the first base. In regard to this clone: Its antigen is currently not known. Base quality data are lacking; no much larger clone is found one base away.

Results the study describes overall, beyond this receptor: At 3 weeks after the start of treatment, tumor-associated TCR clones in peripheral blood had expanded more in patients with durable benefit (n of about 20, p = 0.022). Improved progression-free and overall survival was associated with having pretreatment peripheral blood TCR clonality below the median. Because the sample size was small (n of about 30) and many exploratory analyses were performed, the results are intended to be hypothesis-generating.

The time point label of this sample denotes: peripheral blood 6 weeks after treatment start. The cohort comprised 29 patients with locally advanced or metastatic urothelial carcinoma treated at Memorial Sloan Kettering on a trial protocol. Peripheral blood mononuclear cells were collected pretreatment and during treatment, at between 1 and 8 total time points per patient. The Qiagen DNeasy Blood extraction kit was used to purify genomic DNA from total PBMCs and tumor samples. PBMCs were collected pretreatment and during treatment, and were isolated and stored as previously described. The sequence joins TRBV30 to TRBJ2-7; the D gene is possibly TRBD1, with 6 bases matching. Specimen: PBMCs, collected around atezolizumab (anti-PD-L1) treatment. This receptor was identified in a man aged 50 to 59 with urothelial cancer. The CDR3 in this case is CAWSGGHFYEQYF. Read as DNA, the sequence is TGTGCCTGGAGTGGGGGACATTTCTACGAGCAGTACTTC.